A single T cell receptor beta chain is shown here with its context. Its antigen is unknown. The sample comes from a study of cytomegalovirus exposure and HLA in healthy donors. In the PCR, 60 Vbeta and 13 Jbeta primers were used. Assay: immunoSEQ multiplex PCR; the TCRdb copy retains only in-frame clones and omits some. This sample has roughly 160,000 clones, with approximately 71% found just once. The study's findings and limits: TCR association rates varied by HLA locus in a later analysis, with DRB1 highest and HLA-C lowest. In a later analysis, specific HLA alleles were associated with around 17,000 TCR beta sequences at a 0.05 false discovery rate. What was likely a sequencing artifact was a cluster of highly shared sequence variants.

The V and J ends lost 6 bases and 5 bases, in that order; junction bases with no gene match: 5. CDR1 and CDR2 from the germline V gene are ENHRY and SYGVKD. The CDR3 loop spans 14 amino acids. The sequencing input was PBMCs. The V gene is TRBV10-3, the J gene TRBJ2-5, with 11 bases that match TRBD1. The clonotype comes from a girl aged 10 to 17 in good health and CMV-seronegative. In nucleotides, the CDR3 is TGTGCCATCAGGAGGACAGGGGGCCTCGAGACCCAGTACTTC. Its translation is CAIRRTGGLETQYF.